The entry below gives a single T cell receptor (beta chain) sequence along with its context. The antigen is not known. These data are taken from a study of cytomegalovirus exposure and HLA in healthy donors. Whole-study results and caveats: Among the most significant clusters, several appeared linked to common viral pathogens in a later analysis. Fewer N-insertions (relative to the approximately 700-donor mean) were reportedly seen in an Asian-associated ancestry cluster in a later analysis. It was taken for granted in presence/absence analyses that sequencing depth across donors was roughly uniform. A few V segments could not be told apart, such as TRBV6-2 and TRBV6-3, and were left out.

Vbeta (60) and Jbeta (13) primers were used in the PCR. Sequenced by immunoSEQ multiplex PCR; TCRdb stores in-frame clones only, minus some. The sample records some 150,000 clones, approximately 84% being singletons. CDR1 and CDR2 from the germline V gene are SGHTA and FQGNSA. The CDR3 runs 14 residues. V was pared by 3 bases and J by 6 bases, with 15 bases between. The specimen was PBMCs. The chain links TRBV7-2 to TRBJ2-7, with D possibly matching TRBD2 (6 bases). This receptor was identified in a woman between 18 and 29 years old in good health and CMV-seronegative. The CDR3 nucleotides are TGTGCCAGCAGCTTCCAATCCGTCGGGGGCGAGCAGTACTTC. It is translated as CASSFQSVGGEQYF.